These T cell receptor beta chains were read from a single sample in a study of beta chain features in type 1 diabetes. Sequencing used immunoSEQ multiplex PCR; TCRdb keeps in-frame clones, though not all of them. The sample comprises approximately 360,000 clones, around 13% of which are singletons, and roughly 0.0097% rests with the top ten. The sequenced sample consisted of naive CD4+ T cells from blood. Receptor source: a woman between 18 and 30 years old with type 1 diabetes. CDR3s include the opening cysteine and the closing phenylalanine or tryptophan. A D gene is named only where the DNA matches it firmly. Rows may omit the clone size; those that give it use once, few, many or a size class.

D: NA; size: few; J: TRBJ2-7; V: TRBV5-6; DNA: TGTGCCAGCAGCCCTGGAGCCTACGAGCAGTACTTC; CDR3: CASSPGAYEQYF
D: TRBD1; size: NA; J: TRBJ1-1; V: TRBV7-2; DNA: TGTGCCAGCAGCACGAGGACAGGAGCTTTCTTT; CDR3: CASSTRTGAFF
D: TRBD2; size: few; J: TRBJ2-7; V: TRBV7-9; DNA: TGTGCCAGCAGCTTTGGCGGGAGCTCCTACGAGCAGTACTTC; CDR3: CASSFGGSSYEQYF
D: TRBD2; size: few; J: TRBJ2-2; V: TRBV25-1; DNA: TGTGCCAGCAGACTAGCGGGGAACACCGGGGAGCTGTTTTTT; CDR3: CASRLAGNTGELFF
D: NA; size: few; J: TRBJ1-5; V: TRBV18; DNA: TGTGCCAGCTCACCCGACAGTAATAGCAATCAGCCCCAGCATTTT; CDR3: CASSPDSNSNQPQHF
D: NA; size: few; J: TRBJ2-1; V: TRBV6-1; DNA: TGTGCCACTAAGACTACGGGCCTCACGGCCCATGAGCAGTTCTTC; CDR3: CATKTTGLTAHEQFF
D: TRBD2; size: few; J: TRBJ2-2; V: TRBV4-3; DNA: TGCGCCAGCAGCCAAGTAGCGGGGGGGCCCGGCGGGGAGCTGTTTTTT; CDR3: CASSQVAGGPGGELFF
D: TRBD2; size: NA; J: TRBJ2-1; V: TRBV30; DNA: TGTGCCTGGAGCGGACCCCTGAGCGGGAGTTGGTACAATGAGCAGTTCTTC; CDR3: CAWSGPLSGSWYNEQFF
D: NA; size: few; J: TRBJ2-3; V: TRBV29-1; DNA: TGCAGCGTTGAGGGGCCCACAGATACGCAGTATTTT; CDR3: CSVEGPTDTQYF
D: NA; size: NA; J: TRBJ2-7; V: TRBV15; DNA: TGTGCCACCAGCAGAGAAAGCGAGATAGCCTACGAGCAGTACTTC; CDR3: CATSRESEIAYEQYF
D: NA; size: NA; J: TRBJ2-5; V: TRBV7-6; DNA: TGTGCCAGCAGCTTAGCCCAACAAGAGACCCAGTACTTC; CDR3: CASSLAQQETQYF
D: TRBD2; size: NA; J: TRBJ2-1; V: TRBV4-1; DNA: TGCGCCAGCAGCCACCGACTAGCGGGGGGGAGCTCCTACAATGAGCAGTTCTTC; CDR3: CASSHRLAGGSSYNEQFF
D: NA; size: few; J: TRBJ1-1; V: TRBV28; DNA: TGTGCCAGCAGTCTCCCTAAGGCGAGGACTGAAGCTTTCTTT; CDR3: CASSLPKARTEAFF
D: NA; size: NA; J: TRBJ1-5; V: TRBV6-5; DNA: TGTGCCAGCAGTTACAGGGGCGGCAGGAGCAATCAGCCCCAGCATTTT; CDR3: CASSYRGGRSNQPQHF
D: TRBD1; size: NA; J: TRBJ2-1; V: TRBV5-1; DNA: TGCGCCAGCACCCTTCCACTGGGACAGGCAAGCAATGAGCAGTTCTTC; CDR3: CASTLPLGQASNEQFF
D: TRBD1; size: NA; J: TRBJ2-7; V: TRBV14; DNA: TGTGCCAGCAGCCAGGGACAGGGCGGCTACGAGCAGTACTTC; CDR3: CASSQGQGGYEQYF
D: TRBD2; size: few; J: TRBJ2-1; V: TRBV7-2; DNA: TGTGCCAGCAGCCCCAGCGGGGGGGCCGACTGGTTCTTC; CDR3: CASSPSGGADWFF
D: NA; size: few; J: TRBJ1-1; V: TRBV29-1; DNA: TGCAGCGTTGTCATGAGAGGATCGAACACTGAAGCTTTCTTT; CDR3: CSVVMRGSNTEAFF
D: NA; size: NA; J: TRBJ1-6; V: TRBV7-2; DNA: TGTGCCAGCAGCCCGAGGGGGTCCTATAATTCACCCCTCCACTTT; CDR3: CASSPRGSYNSPLHF
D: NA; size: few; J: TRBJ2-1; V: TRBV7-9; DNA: TGTGCCAGCAGCTCCGGACTAGGGGGACCCCACAATGAGCAGTTCTTC; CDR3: CASSSGLGGPHNEQFF
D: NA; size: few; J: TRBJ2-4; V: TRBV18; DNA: TGTGCCAGCTCACCCCGAGGGTCTTTGGCCAAAAACATTCAGTACTTC; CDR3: CASSPRGSLAKNIQYF
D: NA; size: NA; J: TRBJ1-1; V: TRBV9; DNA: TGTGCCAGCTCCGGGGGGGCAACGGGCGCTGAAGCTTTCTTT; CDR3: CASSGGATGAEAFF
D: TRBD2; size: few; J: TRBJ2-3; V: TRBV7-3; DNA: TGTGCCAGCAGCGCCGCTAGCGGGAGCAGTACGCAGTATTTT; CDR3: CASSAASGSSTQYF
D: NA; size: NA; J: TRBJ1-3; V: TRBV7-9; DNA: TGTGCCAGCAGCTCCTTGCGGGGGGATGGAAACACCATATATTTT; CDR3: CASSSLRGDGNTIYF